The present T cell receptor beta chain was sequenced within a study of blood T cell repertoires in COVID-19. The CDR3 loop spans 16 amino acids. V was pared by 4 bases and J by 4 bases, with 9 bases of the junction left unmatched. Germline lookup yields CDR1 LNHDA and CDR2 SQIVND (reference sequence). This clone has more than one count but fewer than ten. The assay was immunoSEQ multiplex PCR, and TCRdb's table has in-frame clones only and misses some. The data contain around 160,000 clones, 80% to 90% of them singletons. The clonotype comes from a woman aged 60 to 75 with COVID-19, enrolled during active disease. The sample was peripheral blood. This rearrangement joins TRBV19 to TRBJ1-2; TRBD1 agrees at 10 bases. The CDR3 DNA follows: TGTGCCAGTAGTAAGGGACAGGGGATTTGGGCCTATGGCTACACCTTC. This translates into CASSKGQGIWAYGYTF.